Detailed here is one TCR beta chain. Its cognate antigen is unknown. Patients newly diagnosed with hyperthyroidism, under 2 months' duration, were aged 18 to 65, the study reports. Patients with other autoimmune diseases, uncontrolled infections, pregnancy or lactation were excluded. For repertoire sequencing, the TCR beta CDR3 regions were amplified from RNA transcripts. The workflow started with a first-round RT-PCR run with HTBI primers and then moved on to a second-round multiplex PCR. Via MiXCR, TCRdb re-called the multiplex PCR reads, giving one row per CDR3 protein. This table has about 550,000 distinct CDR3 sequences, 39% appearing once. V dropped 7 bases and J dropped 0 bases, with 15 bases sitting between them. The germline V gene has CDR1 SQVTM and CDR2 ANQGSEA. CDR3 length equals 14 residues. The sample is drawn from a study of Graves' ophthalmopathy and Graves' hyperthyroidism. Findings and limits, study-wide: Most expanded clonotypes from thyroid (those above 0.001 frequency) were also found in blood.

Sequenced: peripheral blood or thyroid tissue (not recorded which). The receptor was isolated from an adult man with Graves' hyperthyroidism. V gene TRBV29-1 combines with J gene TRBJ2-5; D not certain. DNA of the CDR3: TGCAGCGCCGGTAGGATGGGAAACCAAGAGACCCAGTACTTC. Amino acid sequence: CSAGRMGNQETQYF.